The rows below give T cell receptor beta chains drawn from one sample of a study of T cells in localized non-small cell lung cancer. Sequenced by immunoSEQ multiplex PCR; TCRdb stores in-frame clones only, minus some. The data contain about 40,000 clones, around nine tenths of them singletons. Sequencing was performed on peripheral blood, taken before any cancer treatment. The source is a man aged 18 to 50 with stage I lung adenocarcinoma. The CDR3 runs from the conserved cysteine through the conserved F or W. A D gene is named only where the DNA matches it firmly. Rows give clone size only sometimes, using once, few, many, or a class for an expanded clone.

CDR3 DNA: TGTGCCAGCAGCCCCGCCGGGCAGTTGAACACCGGGGAGCTGTTTTTT
CDR3 protein: CASSPAGQLNTGELFF
J gene: TRBJ2-2
V gene: TRBV7-2
D gene: NA
CDR3 length: 16
clone size: NA

CDR3 DNA: TGCGCCAGCAGCTTGGTGCGGGGGGCGAGCACCGGGGAGCTGTTTTTT
CDR3 protein: CASSLVRGASTGELFF
J gene: TRBJ2-2
V gene: TRBV5-1
D gene: TRBD2
CDR3 length: 16
clone size: NA

CDR3 DNA: TGTGCCAGCAGCTTTACAGGTCGGGTGGGGTACTTC
CDR3 protein: CASSFTGRVGYF
J gene: TRBJ2-5
V gene: TRBV5-5
D gene: NA
CDR3 length: 12
clone size: NA

CDR3 DNA: TGTGCCATCTCCCAGGGAGAAACCGGGGAGCTGTTTTTT
CDR3 protein: CAISQGETGELFF
J gene: TRBJ2-2
V gene: TRBV10-3
D gene: NA
CDR3 length: 13
clone size: once

CDR3 DNA: TGCGCCAGCAGCTCCCTCGGGAGCGGGGGCAACACCGGGGAGCTGTTTTTT
CDR3 protein: CASSSLGSGGNTGELFF
J gene: TRBJ2-2
V gene: TRBV5-1
D gene: TRBD2
CDR3 length: 17
clone size: NA

CDR3 DNA: TGTGCCAGCAGCCCCACGGGGACTAAAACCAATGAGCAGTTCTTC
CDR3 protein: CASSPTGTKTNEQFF
J gene: TRBJ2-1
V gene: TRBV7-3
D gene: TRBD2
CDR3 length: 15
clone size: NA

CDR3 DNA: TGTGCCAGCAGGGGAGACATAAACACTGAAGCTTTCTTT
CDR3 protein: CASRGDINTEAFF
J gene: TRBJ1-1
V gene: TRBV5-4
D gene: NA
CDR3 length: 13
clone size: NA

CDR3 DNA: TGCGCCAGCAGCCAAGATGTCCCTAACAATCAGCCCCAGCATTTT
CDR3 protein: CASSQDVPNNQPQHF
J gene: TRBJ1-5
V gene: TRBV4-1
D gene: NA
CDR3 length: 15
clone size: NA

CDR3 DNA: TGTGCCAGCAGTTTAAGGGGGTCGGGGTCACCCCTCCACTTT
CDR3 protein: CASSLRGSGSPLHF
J gene: TRBJ1-6
V gene: TRBV6-6
D gene: NA
CDR3 length: 14
clone size: NA

CDR3 DNA: TGTGCCAGCAGCCCTAGGGACAGCCAAGAGACCCAGTACTTC
CDR3 protein: CASSPRDSQETQYF
J gene: TRBJ2-5
V gene: TRBV13
D gene: TRBD1
CDR3 length: 14
clone size: NA

CDR3 DNA: TGTGCCAGCAGTGAGGCAGACCCTAGACTCACTTACGAGCAGTACTTC
CDR3 protein: CASSEADPRLTYEQYF
J gene: TRBJ2-7
V gene: TRBV2
D gene: NA
CDR3 length: 16
clone size: NA

CDR3 DNA: TGCGCCAGCAGCTTCCTGGCAGGGGAAGGTACTGAAGCTTTCTTT
CDR3 protein: CASSFLAGEGTEAFF
J gene: TRBJ1-1
V gene: TRBV5-1
D gene: NA
CDR3 length: 15
clone size: NA

CDR3 DNA: TGTGCCAGCAGCTCCAGGGTATCCGGGGAGCTGTTTTTT
CDR3 protein: CASSSRVSGELFF
J gene: TRBJ2-2
V gene: TRBV9
D gene: NA
CDR3 length: 13
clone size: NA

CDR3 DNA: TGTGCCAGCAGCTTAGCGGGGTTAGGCTCTGGGGCCAACGTCCTGACTTTC
CDR3 protein: CASSLAGLGSGANVLTF
J gene: TRBJ2-6
V gene: TRBV7-8
D gene: NA
CDR3 length: 17
clone size: NA

CDR3 DNA: TGCGCCAGCAGCATACAGGGACGTGAGCAGTACTTC
CDR3 protein: CASSIQGREQYF
J gene: TRBJ2-7
V gene: TRBV5-1
D gene: NA
CDR3 length: 12
clone size: NA

CDR3 DNA: TGTGCCAGCAGCGGACTAGCGGGGGGGCCCTACAATGAGCAGTTCTTC
CDR3 protein: CASSGLAGGPYNEQFF
J gene: TRBJ2-1
V gene: TRBV7-9
D gene: TRBD2
CDR3 length: 16
clone size: NA

CDR3 DNA: TGTGCCAGTAGTATAGTTTCGGGGAGCAATCAGCCCCAGCATTTT
CDR3 protein: CASSIVSGSNQPQHF
J gene: TRBJ1-5
V gene: TRBV19
D gene: NA
CDR3 length: 15
clone size: NA

CDR3 DNA: TGTGCCAGCAGCCAGTTCCGGGCCCCAAACACCGGGGAGCTGTTTTTT
CDR3 protein: CASSQFRAPNTGELFF
J gene: TRBJ2-2
V gene: TRBV5-6
D gene: NA
CDR3 length: 16
clone size: NA

CDR3 DNA: TGTGCCAGCAGTGAGTTAGGGTCCTTTAATGAAAAACTGTTTTTT
CDR3 protein: CASSELGSFNEKLFF
J gene: TRBJ1-4
V gene: TRBV2
D gene: NA
CDR3 length: 15
clone size: NA

CDR3 DNA: TGTGCCACCCTCAGACAGGGGGAGAAAGAGACCCAGTACTTC
CDR3 protein: CATLRQGEKETQYF
J gene: TRBJ2-5
V gene: TRBV6-5
D gene: TRBD1
CDR3 length: 14
clone size: NA

CDR3 DNA: TGTGCCAGCAGCCAAGAAGTAGGGTCTGATGAGCAGTACTTC
CDR3 protein: CASSQEVGSDEQYF
J gene: TRBJ2-7
V gene: TRBV14
D gene: NA
CDR3 length: 14
clone size: NA

CDR3 DNA: TGTGCCAGCAGCTTAGATCTCGGACAGGGTGACTACGAGCAGTACTTC
CDR3 protein: CASSLDLGQGDYEQYF
J gene: TRBJ2-7
V gene: TRBV11-2
D gene: TRBD1
CDR3 length: 16
clone size: NA

CDR3 DNA: TGTGCCAGCAGCTTGCAGGAGACCCAGTACTTC
CDR3 protein: CASSLQETQYF
J gene: TRBJ2-5
V gene: TRBV11-2
D gene: NA
CDR3 length: 11
clone size: once

CDR3 DNA: TGCGCCAGCAGCCCCGATGGTGGGACAGGGAGAAAGACCCAGTACTTC
CDR3 protein: CASSPDGGTGRKTQYF
J gene: TRBJ2-5
V gene: TRBV5-1
D gene: TRBD1
CDR3 length: 16
clone size: NA

CDR3 DNA: TGTGCCAGCAGCTCGACCAAGGACAGGAGCTACGAGCAGTACTTC
CDR3 protein: CASSSTKDRSYEQYF
J gene: TRBJ2-7
V gene: TRBV7-2
D gene: TRBD1
CDR3 length: 15
clone size: NA

CDR3 DNA: TGTGCCAGCAGAAGGACAGGGGGCTCTGGAAACACCATATATTTT
CDR3 protein: CASRRTGGSGNTIYF
J gene: TRBJ1-3
V gene: TRBV27
D gene: TRBD1
CDR3 length: 15
clone size: NA

CDR3 DNA: TGTGCCAGCAGCTATCCCAGCGGGGGAAATGAGCAGTTCTTC
CDR3 protein: CASSYPSGGNEQFF
J gene: TRBJ2-1
V gene: TRBV7-9
D gene: TRBD2
CDR3 length: 14
clone size: few

CDR3 DNA: TGCACCAGCAGCCAAGATATTATCCCGTCAGCCCAAGAGACCCAGTACTTC
CDR3 protein: CTSSQDIIPSAQETQYF
J gene: TRBJ2-5
V gene: TRBV1
D gene: NA
CDR3 length: 17
clone size: NA

CDR3 DNA: TGTGCCAGCAGCTCGGGACAGGGGCACGAGCAGTACTTC
CDR3 protein: CASSSGQGHEQYF
J gene: TRBJ2-7
V gene: TRBV21-1
D gene: NA
CDR3 length: 13
clone size: NA

CDR3 DNA: TGTGCCAGCAGCTCAGACAGGGGGGAGTTCTTC
CDR3 protein: CASSSDRGEFF
J gene: TRBJ2-1
V gene: TRBV5-6
D gene: TRBD1
CDR3 length: 11
clone size: NA

CDR3 DNA: TGTGCCACCCCGGGGACAGGGGGCTTGGGCTACACCTTC
CDR3 protein: CATPGTGGLGYTF
J gene: TRBJ1-2
V gene: TRBV7-9
D gene: TRBD1
CDR3 length: 13
clone size: NA